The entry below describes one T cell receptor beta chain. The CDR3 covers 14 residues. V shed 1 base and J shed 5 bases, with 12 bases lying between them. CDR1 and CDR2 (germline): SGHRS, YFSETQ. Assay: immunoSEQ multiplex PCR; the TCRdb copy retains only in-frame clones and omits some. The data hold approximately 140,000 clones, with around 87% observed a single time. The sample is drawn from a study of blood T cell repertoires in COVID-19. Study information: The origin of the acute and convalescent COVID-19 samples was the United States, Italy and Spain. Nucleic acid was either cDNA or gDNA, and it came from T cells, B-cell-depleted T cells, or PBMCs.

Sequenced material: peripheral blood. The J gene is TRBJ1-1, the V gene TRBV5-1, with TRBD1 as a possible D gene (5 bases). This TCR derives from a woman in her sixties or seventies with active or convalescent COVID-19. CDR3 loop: CASSLTGDGTEAFF. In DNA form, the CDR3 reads TGCGCCAGCAGCTTGACGGGGGACGGGACTGAAGCTTTCTTT.